The next 28 T cell receptor beta chains were all read from a single sample in a study of PD-L1 blockade in urothelial cancer. Clones were read by immunoSEQ multiplex PCR, and TCRdb kept only the in-frame ones, dropping some. Of 45,000 to 50,000 clones in the sample, 75% to 85% are singletons; the top ten hold roughly 1.9%. Time point defined: pretreatment peripheral blood. The material was PBMCs, obtained around atezolizumab (anti-PD-L1) treatment. All receptors derive from a man aged 45-65 years with urothelial cancer.

Only one count was recorded for this clone. The chain recombines TRBV7-9 with TRBJ2-4; no definite D call. The CDR3 sequence is 16 residues long. Germline CDR1 reads SEHNR; CDR2 reads FQNEAQ (reference sequence). Trimming pared 4 bases from V and 0 bases from J, leaving 13 bases between. In DNA form, the CDR3 reads TGTGCCAGCAGCTCATTTGCGAGCTTAGCCAAAAACATTCAGTACTTC. As protein: CASSSFASLAKNIQYF. The entire variable domain, with the rest obtained from reference TRBV7-9 and TRBJ2-4, is as follows: DTGVSQNPRHKITKRGQNVTFRCDPISEHNRLYWYRQTLGQGPEFLTYFQNEAQLEKSRLLSDRFSAERPKGSFSTLEIQRTEQGDSAMYLCASSSFASLAKNIQYFGAGTRLSVL.

The chain recombines TRBV2 with TRBJ2-5; TRBD1 matches at 11 bases. The CDR3 loop spans 15 amino acids. The ends lost 5 bases at V and 3 bases at J; junction bases unmatched: 5. The germline V gene encodes CDR1 SNHLY and CDR2 FYNNEI. This CDR3 reads CASSSGTGGKETQYF. The CDR3 coding sequence is TGTGCCAGCAGTTCCGGGACAGGGGGAAAAGAGACCCAGTACTTC. Supplemented by reference TRBV2 and TRBJ2-5, the full variable domain reads EPEVTQTPSHQVTQMGQEVILRCVPISNHLYFYWYRQILGQKVEFLVSFYNNEISEKSEIFDDQFSVERPDGSNFTLKIRSTKLEDSAMYFCASSSGTGGKETQYFGPGTRLLVL.

The gene calls are TRBV10-2 and TRBJ1-3; D is undetermined. The V gene's germline CDR1 is WSHSY and CDR2 SAAADI. Trimming shortened V by 6 bases and J by 3 bases, and 12 bases separated the two germline ends. The CDR3 is 14 amino acids. CDR3 sequence (DNA): TGCGCCAGCAGCAGAGGACTTGATGGAAACACCATATATTTT. It yields the protein CASSRGLDGNTIYF.

The DNA for the CDR3 is TGTGCCAGCAGCTCGGACAGGGGCCTCATGGGCGGGGAGCTGTTTTTT. Amino acids: CASSSDRGLMGGELFF. The genes are TRBV9 and TRBJ2-2; 9 bases match TRBD1. Germline lookup yields CDR1 SGDLS and CDR2 YYNGEE. CDR3 length equals 16 residues. J was trimmed by 7 bases and V by 4 bases; bases with no gene match: 11.

The genes are TRBV5-1 and TRBJ2-7; 7 bases map to TRBD1. Germline CDR1 and CDR2: SGHRS and YFSETQ. The CDR3 is made up of 16 amino acids. The ends lost 0 bases at V and 0 bases at J; junction bases unmatched: 6. This CDR3 is CASSLGGSGGSYEQYV. In nucleotides, the CDR3 is TGCGCCAGCAGCTTGGGGGGGTCAGGGGGCTCCTACGAGCAGTACGTC.

V usage is TRBV5-1 and J usage is TRBJ1-1, with 7 bases lining up with TRBD1. The V gene end was trimmed by 4 bases and the J gene end by 0 bases; junction bases not matched to a gene: 9. This CDR3 is built from 16 residues. Germline V gene sequence: CDR1 SGHRS, CDR2 YFSETQ. The CDR3 DNA sequence: TGCGCCAGCAGCCTAACTATCACAGGGGTGAACACTGAAGCTTTCTTT. Amino acids: CASSLTITGVNTEAFF.

This clone showed up just once. Within the sample, other DNA sequences also encode this same CDR3. V usage is TRBV27 and J usage is TRBJ1-5; TRBD1 agrees at 8 bases. The ends lost 5 bases at V and 4 bases at J; junction bases unmatched: 4. This CDR3 has 14 amino acids. Germline V gene lookup returns CDR1 MNHEY and CDR2 SMNVEV (reference sequence). CDR3 coding DNA: TGTGCCAGCAGTCCGGGACAGGTGAATCAGCCCCAGCATTTT. Amino acids: CASSPGQVNQPQHF.

The chain is built from TRBV29-1 and TRBJ1-2; D is unclear. CDR1 SQVTM and CDR2 ANQGSEA come from the germline V gene. V was cut by 3 bases and J by 0 bases, with 8 bases left in between. This CDR3 contains 13 residues. CDR3 loop: CSVDQAANYGYTF. CDR3 bases: TGCAGCGTTGATCAGGCTGCTAACTATGGCTACACCTTC.

The chain uses TRBV2 and TRBJ2-2; 11 nucleotides agree with TRBD2. In germline, CDR1 is SNHLY, CDR2 FYNNEI. The CDR3 is 18 amino acids. Trimming took 5 bases from V and 7 from J; bases not matched to a gene: 15. The CDR3 DNA follows: TGTGCCAGCAGTCTGCGGTTAGCGGGGGGGCCTATGGGCGGGGAGCTGTTTTTT. It codes for CASSLRLAGGPMGGELFF.

As to this clone: Germline and junction disagree at one end, which may indicate a read error. The chain is built from TRBV7-7 and TRBJ2-1; the match to TRBD2 covers 11 bases. Germline V gives CDR1 SSHAT, CDR2 FNYEAQ (reference sequence). This CDR3 is 15 amino acids long. The CDR3 nucleotides are TGTGCTAGCAGCTTACTAGCGGGAGTAGGCAATGAGCAGTTCTTC. This encodes CASSLLAGVGNEQFF.

This chain links TRBV19 with TRBJ2-2; tentative D call: TRBD2 (5 bases). V lost 9 bases and J lost 1, with 15 bases in between. There are 15 residues in the CDR3. Germline values: CDR1 LNHDA, CDR2 SQIVND (reference sequence). CDR3 sequence reads: CASRRGQVNTGELFF. CDR3 bases: TGTGCCAGCCGACGAGGGCAGGTGAACACCGGGGAGCTGTTTTTT.

This clone was detected once. Germline is not matched at one junction end, which may reflect a read error. The J gene is TRBJ2-1, the V gene TRBV6-5; tentatively, D is TRBD2 (6 bases). Germline V lookup: CDR1 MNHEY, CDR2 SVGAGI. The CDR3 totals 16 residues. CDR3 nucleotide sequence: TGTGCCAGTAGTTCTCAGGGCGGGACTTCCTACAATGAGCAGTTCTTC. It yields the protein CASSSQGGTSYNEQFF.

V and J are TRBV10-3 and TRBJ1-1; the match to TRBD1 covers 9 bases. J lost 1 base, V lost 4 bases, and 4 bases had no gene match. The CDR3 has 15 residues. The V gene's germline CDR1 is ENHRY and CDR2 SYGVKD. CDR3 DNA sequence: TGTGCCATCAGTGGACGGACAGGGGAGAACACTGAAGCTTTCTTT. It yields the protein CAISGRTGENTEAFF.

The chain combines TRBV5-1 with TRBJ1-5; D may be TRBD1 (5 bases). V gave up 5 bases and J gave up 5 bases, with 14 bases separating them. Germline V gene lookup returns CDR1 SGHRS and CDR2 YFSETQ. The CDR3 extends over 14 amino acids. CDR3 sequence reads: CASSDTGLDQPQHF. CDR3 in DNA: TGCGCCAGCAGTGATACAGGATTGGATCAGCCCCAGCATTTT.

The V gene is TRBV6-6, the J gene TRBJ1-1; TRBD1 agrees at 7 bases. The CDR3 totals 14 residues. J lost 1 base, V lost 7 bases, and 6 bases had no gene match. Germline V gives CDR1 MNHNY, CDR2 SVGAGI (reference sequence). The CDR3 DNA reads TGTGCCAGCATCACACAGGGGAGGAACACTGAAGCTTTCTTT. Its translation: CASITQGRNTEAFF.

This clone was recorded once. The genes are TRBV10-2 and TRBJ2-5; TRBD2 might be the D (5 bases). The CDR3 extends over 13 amino acids. CDR1 and CDR2 (germline): WSHSY, SAAADI. Trimming pared 6 bases from V and 5 bases from J, leaving 13 bases between. The CDR3 bases are TGCGCCAGCAGCCAGACTAAGCGTGAGACCCAGTACTTC. It is translated as CASSQTKRETQYF.

This chain links TRBV14 with TRBJ2-3; 15 bases align to TRBD2. In germline, CDR1 is SGHDN, CDR2 FVKESK. The J segment lost 7 bases and the V segment lost 4 bases, leaving 3 bases of the junction unmatched. CDR3 length equals 15 residues. As DNA, the CDR3 is TGTGCCAGCAGCCGGGGACTAGCGGGAGGAAATACGCAGTATTTT. Translation: CASSRGLAGGNTQYF.

The chain recombines TRBV29-1 with TRBJ2-1; 8 bases fit TRBD2. CDR3 length equals 16 residues. CDR1 and CDR2 (germline): SQVTM, ANQGSEA. After removal of 5 bases from V and 1 base from J, the junction contained 10 bases not matched to a gene. The CDR3 reads CSVTTPAGVSYNEQFF. In DNA, the CDR3 is TGCAGCGTTACGACTCCAGCGGGAGTTTCCTACAATGAGCAGTTCTTC.

V and J are TRBV9 and TRBJ2-3, with 12 positions matching TRBD2. The ends lost 2 bases at V and 7 bases at J; junction bases unmatched: 5. Per germline, CDR1 SGDLS and CDR2 YYNGEE. CDR3 length equals 15 residues. CDR3 protein: CASSVLAGGPNTQYF. The CDR3 DNA is TGTGCCAGCAGCGTTCTAGCGGGAGGGCCAAATACGCAGTATTTT.

The chain has TRBV11-2 and TRBJ1-1; D remains ambiguous. Germline V lookup: CDR1 SGHAT, CDR2 FQNNGV. CDR3 size: 12 residues. Trimming cost V 1 base and J 5 bases, with 5 bases left between them. CDR3 bases: TGTGCCAGCAGCTTAGGAGCGACTGAAGCTTTCTTT. Translation gives CASSLGATEAFF.

The CDR3 nucleotides are TGCGCCAGCAGCCAGGGTGGGGGAGGATCTGGAAACACCATATATTTT. Translated, it gives CASSQGGGGSGNTIYF. The chain couples TRBV5-1 to TRBJ1-3; a weak D match, TRBD1 (5 bases). The V end lost 4 bases, the J end lost 1 base, and 15 bases lay between the germline ends. Germline V CDR1 and CDR2: SGHRS, YFSETQ. The CDR3 spans 16 residues.

This clone was found a few times. This chain links TRBV9 with TRBJ1-1, with D maybe TRBD1 (6 bases). The CDR3 has 15 amino acids. V shed 2 bases and J shed 5 bases, with 16 bases lying between them. The germline gives CDR1 SGDLS, CDR2 YYNGEE. CDR3 region: CASSVRTDSRTEAFF. Here the CDR3 DNA reads TGTGCCAGCAGCGTCCGAACGGACAGTAGGACTGAAGCTTTCTTT.

The table lists this clone with a few counts. This chain connects TRBV2 to TRBJ1-1, with 7 bases fitting TRBD1. V shed 6 bases, J shed 4 bases, and the junction held 8 bases outside the gene matches. Germline CDR1 reads SNHLY; CDR2 reads FYNNEI. The CDR3 sequence is 14 residues long. The CDR3 region is CASRRQGMGTEAFF. In nucleotides, the CDR3 is TGTGCCAGCAGGCGACAGGGCATGGGCACTGAAGCTTTCTTT.

This clone has more than one count but fewer than ten. The chain is built from TRBV5-4 and TRBJ2-2; 9 bases align to TRBD1. The CDR3 extends over 16 amino acids. After removal of 2 bases from V and 0 bases from J, the junction contained 2 bases not matched to a gene. CDR1 is SGHNT and CDR2 is YYREEE in the germline V gene (reference sequence). This CDR3 is CASSLGQGSNTGELFF. CDR3 nucleotide sequence: TGTGCCAGCAGCTTAGGACAGGGGTCGAACACCGGGGAGCTGTTTTTT. The whole variable domain, remainder taken from reference TRBV5-4 and TRBJ2-2, is ETGVTQSPTHLIKTRGQQVTLRCSSQSGHNTVSWYQQALGQGPQFIFQYYREEENGRGNFPPRFSGLQFPNYSSELNVNALELDDSALYLCASSLGQGSNTGELFFGEGSRLTVL.

This chain connects TRBV14 to TRBJ1-4; no clear D. This CDR3 has 15 residues. Germline values: CDR1 SGHDN, CDR2 FVKESK. The V end was cut by 3 bases, the J end by 5 bases, with 13 bases between. Here the CDR3 DNA reads TGTGCCAGCAGCCAGGCTCTTTCAATAAATGAAAAACTGTTTTTT. Its translation: CASSQALSINEKLFF.

The chain uses TRBV7-9 and TRBJ1-2; 7 positions agree with TRBD1. V was clipped by 1 base and J by 4 bases; unmatched bases: 3. CDR3 size: 14 residues. The germline V gene has CDR1 SEHNR and CDR2 FQNEAQ (reference sequence). CDR3 DNA: TGTGCCAGCAGCTTAGGCACAGGGGTCTATGGCTACACCTTC. As protein: CASSLGTGVYGYTF.

The CDR3 DNA reads TGTGCCAGCAGCTTAAGGATCTTGGGGGGAGCGGGATTTTTTTACGAGCAGTACTTC. Residues: CASSLRILGGAGFFYEQYF. The rearrangement links TRBV11-2 to TRBJ2-7; 7 nucleotides match TRBD2. The J segment lost 4 bases and the V segment lost 2 bases, leaving 20 bases of the junction unmatched. CDR3 length equals 19 residues. Germline CDR1 is SGHAT and CDR2 is FQNNGV.

The chain is built from TRBV4-1 and TRBJ1-2, with 7 nucleotides matching TRBD1. V shed 4 bases and J 0 bases; nucleotides not matched to a gene: 17. The CDR3 is 19 residues long. Germline CDR1 reads MGHRA; CDR2 reads YSYEKL. As DNA, the CDR3 is TGCGCCAGCAGCCCCAAAGGGGGCGAGTGGGGTATTGCTAACTATGGCTACACCTTC. Protein: CASSPKGGEWGIANYGYTF.